Presented here are 5 T cell receptor beta chains from one specimen sequenced in a study of cytomegalovirus exposure and HLA in healthy donors (dated 2017 in TCRdb). The method behind the library was the immunoSEQ multiplex PCR assay. The multiplex PCR relied on a mix of 60 forward primers for TCR Vbeta segments and 13 reverse primers for TCR Jbeta segments. Drawn from immuneACCESS, this table holds only the in-frame rearrangements with V and J called that TCRdb kept. Clones are partly lost; checked studies trace under half to an unresolved V gene and leave the rest unexplained. This sample holds about 90,000 clones; 60% to 80% were observed only once. The top ten clonotypes cover roughly 1.9% of the sample. The sample taken for sequencing was PBMCs. These receptors originate from a boy aged 5-17 years in good health and CMV-seronegative.

V usage is TRBV5-1 and J usage is TRBJ2-7, with TRBD1 as a possible D gene (5 bases). Trimming took 2 bases from V and 0 from J, leaving 9 bases between them. The CDR3 has 14 residues. In germline, CDR1 is SGHRS, CDR2 YFSETQ. CDR3 region: CASSLTGSSYEQYF. CDR3 sequence (DNA): TGCGCCAGCAGCTTAACAGGTAGCTCCTACGAGCAGTACTTC. Together with reference TRBV5-1 and TRBJ2-7, the CDR3 gives the full variable domain: KAGVTQTPRYLIKTRGQQVTLSCSPISGHRSVSWYQQTPGQGLQFLFEYFSETQRNKGNFPGRFSGRQFSNSRSEMNVSTLELGDSALYLCASSLTGSSYEQYFGPGTRLTVT.

This clone was found a few times. J is TRBJ1-3 and V is TRBV27, with 9 bases that match TRBD1. The CDR3 length is 14 residues. Per germline, CDR1 MNHEY and CDR2 SMNVEV (reference sequence). V shed 10 bases, J shed 2 bases, and the junction held 6 bases outside the gene matches. The CDR3 sequence is CATGTGNPGNTIYF. CDR3 nucleotides: TGTGCCACCGGGACAGGGAATCCTGGAAACACCATATATTTT.

The chain is built from TRBV9 and TRBJ2-5; 9 bases are a match to TRBD2. Germline V CDR1 and CDR2: SGDLS, YYNGEE. CDR3 length: 16 residues. Trimming removed 0 bases from V and 5 bases from J; junction bases left unmatched: 8. CDR3 amino acids: CASSVDGGRAGETQYF. The CDR3 DNA sequence: TGTGCCAGCAGCGTAGATGGCGGGAGGGCAGGGGAGACCCAGTACTTC.

The rearrangement uses TRBV30 and TRBJ1-4, with a possible D match to TRBD1 (6 bases). In germline, CDR1 is GTSNPN, CDR2 SVGIG (reference sequence). Trimming stripped 5 bases from V and 5 bases from J, with 15 bases between. The CDR3 runs 14 residues. This chain's CDR3 is CAWGPGHRNEKLFF. In DNA, the CDR3 is TGTGCCTGGGGACCGGGACACAGAAATGAAAAACTGTTTTTT. The full variable domain, with the rest looked up from reference TRBV30 and TRBJ1-4, is SQTIHQWPATLVQPVGSPLSLECTVEGTSNPNLYWYRQAAGRGLQLLFYSVGIGQISSEVPQNLSASRPQDRQFILSSKKLLLSDSGFYLCAWGPGHRNEKLFFGSGTQLSVL.

The chain is built from TRBV10-3 and TRBJ1-6; 8 bases match TRBD1. The germline CDR1 and CDR2 sequences are ENHRY and SYGVKD. This CDR3 spans 14 amino acids. J was trimmed by 8 bases and V by 6 bases; bases with no gene match: 6. The CDR3 DNA reads as TGTGCCATCAGGGACAGGGCGGGCGATTCACCCCTCCACTTT. Amino acids: CAIRDRAGDSPLHF.